A single T cell receptor beta chain is shown here with its context. Its antigen is undetermined. This sample was taken from a study of blood T cells in healthy people across ages. Study-level findings and limits: Age advanced and TCR beta diversity per million T cells fell, roughly linearly. When one million T cells were used, diversity estimates were thought to be underestimates.

PCR was performed a second time for about 7 to 11 cycles using a sample-barcoded 5' primer and a J-beta primer mix. MiXCR, run by TCRdb on the 5' RACE reads, gives a single entry per CDR3 protein. In the table there are some 690,000 distinct CDR3 sequences, over 20% of which are singletons. Germline-derived CDR1 and CDR2 are SGHTA and FQGNSA. V dropped 1 base and J dropped 2 bases, with 8 bases sitting between them. The CDR3 has 14 amino acids. The clonotype comes from a man between 70 and 80 years old in good health. The chain couples TRBV7-2 to TRBJ1-2, with D hard to call. The source material was blood. The CDR3 region has the DNA TGTGCCAGCAGCTTAGGGGTGGAAAACTATGGCTACACCTTC. This sequence encodes CASSLGVENYGYTF.